Detailed here is one T cell receptor (beta chain). Losses at the gene ends were 5 bases for V and 5 bases for J; bases not matched to a gene: 8. CDR1 is SQVTM, CDR2 ANQGSEA, per germline. CDR3 length: 15 residues. These data belong to a study of blood T cell repertoires in COVID-19. Study processing details: Cell counts per sample came from amplifying reference gene primers. The protocol was immunoSEQ multiplex PCR, while the TCRdb copy is restricted to in-frame clones and leaves out a portion. D and trimming were read from the DNA, whereas the V and J calls and clone size are those reported in that table. The top ten clones hold around 2.9% of a sample with 100,000 or so clones, around 87% of them seen once.

This rearrangement joins TRBV29-1 to TRBJ2-1; the match to TRBD1 covers 11 bases. Sequenced input: peripheral blood. The receptor's source is a man between 45 and 60 years old with active or convalescent COVID-19. Written as DNA, the CDR3 is TGCAGCGTTCCCGGGACAGGGGGAGTAAACAATGAGCAGTTCTTC. Translation: CSVPGTGGVNNEQFF.